These 5 T cell receptor beta chains originate from one sample sequenced in a study of identical twins. TCRdb independently ran MiXCR on the 5' RACE reads; one entry per CDR3 protein. The sample yields roughly 470,000 distinct CDR3 sequences, over 11% seen once. These data also formed part of another study, on yellow fever vaccine responses in identical twins.

The sample was CD4+ T cells sorted from blood. The source of these receptors is a woman in her late teens or twenties in good health.

CDR3 protein: CAISETGYNQPQHF. The DNA for the CDR3 is TGTGCCATCAGTGAAACAGGTTACAATCAGCCCCAGCATTTT. V usage is TRBV10-3 and J usage is TRBJ1-5; TRBD1 might be the D (5 bases). Trimming pared 3 bases from V and 3 bases from J, leaving 9 bases between. The CDR3 covers 14 residues. CDR1 is ENHRY, CDR2 SYGVKD, per germline.

This clonotype has only a few counts. J is TRBJ2-2 and V is TRBV28; TRBD2 is a possible D gene (6 bases). Trimming stripped 7 bases from V and 9 bases from J, with 12 bases between. CDR1 and CDR2 (germline): MDHEN, SYDVKM. There are 12 residues in the CDR3. Here the CDR3 reads CASNFGGRELFF. The CDR3 DNA follows: TGTGCCAGCAATTTTGGAGGGAGGGAGCTGTTTTTT.

This chain uses TRBV20-1 with TRBJ2-3; 9 nucleotides align to TRBD1. The trim removed 3 bases at V and 0 bases at J, leaving 13 bases unmatched. This CDR3 has 18 amino acids. Germline loops: CDR1 DFQATT, CDR2 SNEGSKA (reference sequence). Written as DNA, the CDR3 is TGCAGTGCTAGGAGGGGGTACAGGGGGCGGTCAAGCACAGATACGCAGTATTTT. Its translation is CSARRGYRGRSSTDTQYF.

The chain combines TRBV6-1 with TRBJ2-7; no clear D gene. CDR3 size: 12 residues. In germline, CDR1 is MNHNS, CDR2 SASEGT. Trimming stripped 6 bases from V and 4 bases from J, with 10 bases between. The CDR3 DNA reads as TGTGCCAGCAGCTTAAATAAGTACGAGCAGTACTTC. This sequence encodes CASSLNKYEQYF.

The chain combines TRBV11-2 with TRBJ1-1; 9 nucleotides match TRBD1. The CDR3 totals 15 residues. V was pared by 1 base and J by 10 bases, with 10 bases of the junction left unmatched. Germline CDR1 is SGHAT and CDR2 is FQNNGV. Here the CDR3 DNA reads TGTGCCAGCAGCTTAGTGCCGGGACAGGGAGTTATAGCTTTCTTT. Amino acid sequence: CASSLVPGQGVIAFF.